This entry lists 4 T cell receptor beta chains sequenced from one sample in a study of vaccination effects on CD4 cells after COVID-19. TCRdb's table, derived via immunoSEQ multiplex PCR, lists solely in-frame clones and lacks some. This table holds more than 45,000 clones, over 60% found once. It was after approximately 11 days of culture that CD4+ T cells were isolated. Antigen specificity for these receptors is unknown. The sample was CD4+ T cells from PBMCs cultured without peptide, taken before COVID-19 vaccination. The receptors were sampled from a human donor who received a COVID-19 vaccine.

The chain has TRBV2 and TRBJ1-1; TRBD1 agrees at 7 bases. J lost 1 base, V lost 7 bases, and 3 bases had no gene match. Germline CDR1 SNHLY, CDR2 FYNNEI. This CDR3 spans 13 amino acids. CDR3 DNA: TGTGCCAGCACTGGACAGGCGAACACTGAAGCTTTCTTT. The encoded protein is CASTGQANTEAFF. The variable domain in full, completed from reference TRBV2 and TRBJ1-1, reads EPEVTQTPSHQVTQMGQEVILRCVPISNHLYFYWYRQILGQKVEFLVSFYNNEISEKSEIFDDQFSVERPDGSNFTLKIRSTKLEDSAMYFCASTGQANTEAFFGQGTRLTVV.

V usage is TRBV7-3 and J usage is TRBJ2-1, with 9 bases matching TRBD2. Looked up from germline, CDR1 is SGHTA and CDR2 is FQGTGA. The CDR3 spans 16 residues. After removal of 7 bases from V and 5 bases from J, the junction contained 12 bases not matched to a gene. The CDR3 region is CASTPMGGGAHNEQFF. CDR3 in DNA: TGTGCCAGCACCCCAATGGGCGGGGGGGCCCACAATGAGCAGTTCTTC.

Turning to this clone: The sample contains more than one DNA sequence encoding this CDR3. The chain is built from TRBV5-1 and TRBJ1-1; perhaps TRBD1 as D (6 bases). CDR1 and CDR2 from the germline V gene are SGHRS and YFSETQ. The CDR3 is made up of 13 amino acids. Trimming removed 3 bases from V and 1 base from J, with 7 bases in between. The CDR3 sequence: CASSSQGNTEAFF. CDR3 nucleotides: TGCGCCAGCAGCTCACAGGGGAACACTGAAGCTTTCTTT.

The DNA of the CDR3 is TGTGCCAGCAGAGGAGGGAACACTGAAGCTTTCTTT. This gives the protein CASRGGNTEAFF. The rearrangement links TRBV7-2 to TRBJ1-1; D is uncertain. The germline V gene encodes CDR1 SGHTA and CDR2 FQGNSA. This CDR3 is built from 12 residues. V was cut by 6 bases and J by 1 base, with 6 bases left in between. The full variable domain, with the rest looked up from reference TRBV7-2 and TRBJ1-1, is GAGVSQSPSNKVTEKGKDVELRCDPISGHTALYWYRQSLGQGLEFLIYFQGNSAPDKSGLPSDRFSAERTGGSVSTLTIQRTQQEDSAVYLCASRGGNTEAFFGQGTRLTVV.